The 21 T cell receptor beta chains in this list originate from one sample, sequenced in a study of persistence of HIV-infected CD4 T cells. The stimulus was lysate of CMV-infected fibroblasts, about 10 ug/mL. CD40L-negative CD69-negative CD45RO-high memory CD4+ T cells were sorted as populations depleted of antigen-responding cells. The immunoSEQ assay was version 4, run in survey mode. The assay was immunoSEQ multiplex PCR, and TCRdb's table has in-frame clones only and misses some. Found here are about 28,000 clones, roughly 78% of them singletons; the top ten hold around 0.81%. Their target antigens are unknown. Sequenced material: CD4+ T cells sorted from PBMCs after 18-hour stimulation, taken from a patient who received antiretroviral therapy. The receptors were gathered from an adult woman with HIV who was CMV-seropositive.

The genes are TRBV11-2 and TRBJ1-1; perhaps TRBD1 as D (5 bases). The CDR3 contains 15 residues. CDR1 SGHAT and CDR2 FQNNGV come from the germline V gene. Trimming shortened V by 6 bases and J by 2 bases, and 16 bases separated the two germline ends. CDR3 coding DNA: TGTGCCAGCAGGGGAGGGACCCTGAAAAACACTGAAGCTTTCTTT. Protein product: CASRGGTLKNTEAFF.

The chain joins TRBV5-1 to TRBJ1-3, with D hard to call. The germline CDR1 and CDR2 sequences are SGHRS and YFSETQ. V dropped 0 bases and J dropped 4 bases, with 11 bases sitting between them. CDR3 length equals 15 residues. The CDR3 is CASSLENTSGNTIYF. CDR3 DNA sequence: TGCGCCAGCAGCTTGGAAAATACCTCCGGAAACACCATATATTTT.

This clone occurred a few times. The gene calls are TRBV2 and TRBJ1-2, with D possibly TRBD1 on 5 matching bases. V lost 8 bases to trimming and J lost 4 bases, with 11 bases between them. The CDR3 is 12 residues long. Germline loops: CDR1 SNHLY, CDR2 FYNNEI. Here the CDR3 reads CASGEQVYGYTF. The CDR3 DNA reads as TGTGCCAGCGGAGAACAGGTCTATGGCTACACCTTC. The whole variable domain, remainder taken from reference TRBV2 and TRBJ1-2, is EPEVTQTPSHQVTQMGQEVILRCVPISNHLYFYWYRQILGQKVEFLVSFYNNEISEKSEIFDDQFSVERPDGSNFTLKIRSTKLEDSAMYFCASGEQVYGYTFGSGTRLTVV.

The chain carries TRBV11-2 and TRBJ1-1; D remains unclear. V gave up 2 bases and J gave up 2 bases, with 9 bases separating them. The CDR3 length is 14 residues. Germline V gene sequence: CDR1 SGHAT, CDR2 FQNNGV. In DNA form, the CDR3 reads TGTGCCAGCAGCTTACCAGGCGCAAACACTGAAGCTTTCTTT. Translation gives CASSLPGANTEAFF. The full variable domain, its missing parts supplied by reference TRBV11-2 and TRBJ1-1, is EAGVAQSPRYKIIEKRQSVAFWCNPISGHATLYWYQQILGQGPKLLIQFQNNGVVDDSQLPKDRFSAERLKGVDSTLKIQPAKLEDSAVYLCASSLPGANTEAFFGQGTRLTVV.

The chain joins TRBV2 to TRBJ2-7; the match to TRBD1 covers 9 bases. Germline V CDR1 and CDR2: SNHLY, FYNNEI. This CDR3 has 15 residues. V lost 6 bases, J lost 6 bases, and 12 bases stayed unmatched. CDR3 DNA: TGTGCCAGCAGGCCCACCGGGACAGGGACGAGCGAGCAGTACTTC. Amino acids: CASRPTGTGTSEQYF.

This clone came up once. The V gene is TRBV25-1, the J gene TRBJ2-7; 7 bases are a match to TRBD1. The CDR3 consists of 15 residues. CDR1 is MGHDK and CDR2 is SYGVNS in the germline V gene. Trimming cost V 6 bases and J 7 bases; bases outside gene matches: 15. The CDR3, as DNA: TGTGCCAGCAGAGACACAGGGGACCGGAGACAAGAGCAGTACTTC. Translation gives CASRDTGDRRQEQYF.

V gene TRBV5-1 combines with J gene TRBJ2-2; D is undetermined. With 2 bases removed from V and 4 bases from J, the gap between germline ends came to 3 bases. Germline V gene sequence: CDR1 SGHRS, CDR2 YFSETQ. This CDR3 region has 12 residues. The CDR3 protein is CASSFSTGELFF. CDR3 nucleotides: TGCGCCAGCAGCTTCAGCACCGGGGAGCTGTTTTTT.

The chain's CDR3 is CASSQDDSYNSPLHF. The CDR3 nucleotides read TGTGCCAGCAGCCAAGATGACAGCTATAATTCACCCCTCCACTTT. The chain recombines TRBV4-2 with TRBJ1-6, with D possibly TRBD1 on 5 matching bases. Trimming stripped 0 bases from V and 3 bases from J, with 6 bases between. This CDR3 is built from 15 residues. CDR1 and CDR2 (germline): LGHNA, YNFKEQ.

This clone occurred a few times. The chain carries TRBV4-2 and TRBJ1-5, with TRBD1 as a possible D gene (6 bases). The CDR3 length is 16 residues. Germline V gene lookup returns CDR1 LGHNA and CDR2 YNFKEQ. The V end lost 0 bases, the J end lost 7 bases, and 16 bases lay between the germline ends. CDR3 region: CASSQDRRAGVQPQHF. The DNA of the CDR3 is TGTGCCAGCAGCCAAGATAGGAGGGCAGGGGTACAGCCCCAGCATTTT.

The V gene is TRBV5-4, the J gene TRBJ1-3; 8 positions match TRBD1. The ends lost 0 bases at V and 7 bases at J; junction bases unmatched: 9. Germline CDR1 and CDR2: SGHNT and YYREEE (reference sequence). This CDR3 is built from 16 residues. The CDR3 region is CASSLAGQVPVNTIYF. CDR3 in DNA: TGTGCCAGCAGCTTGGCGGGACAGGTTCCGGTGAACACCATATATTTT.

The rearrangement uses TRBV6-4 and TRBJ2-1; possibly TRBD1 or TRBD2 for D (6 bases each). Trimming removed 8 bases at V and 8 bases at J, with 16 bases between. CDR1 MRHNA and CDR2 SNTAGT come from the germline V gene. The CDR3 extends over 13 amino acids. CDR3 sequence (DNA): TGTGCCAGCTCGGCCGAGGGGGGACATGAGCAGTTCTTC. The encoded protein is CASSAEGGHEQFF.

V usage is TRBV27 and J usage is TRBJ2-3, with 7 bases identical to TRBD2. This CDR3 is built from 19 residues. With V trimmed by 4 bases and J by 2 bases, 18 bases remained unmatched. CDR1 MNHEY and CDR2 SMNVEV come from the germline V gene (reference sequence). This CDR3 is CASSSYLRGLAEFTDTQYF. Written as DNA, the CDR3 is TGTGCCAGCAGTTCATACCTACGTGGGCTAGCGGAGTTCACAGATACGCAGTATTTT.

CDR3 nucleotide sequence: TGTGCCAGCAGATACACAGGGGGCGCTAACACCGGGGAGCTGTTTTTT. It yields the protein CASRYTGGANTGELFF. V and J are TRBV6-5 and TRBJ2-2, with 9 bases aligning to TRBD1. The CDR3 totals 16 residues. Trimming cost V 6 bases and J 2 bases; bases outside gene matches: 7. Germline assignment: CDR1 MNHEY and CDR2 SVGAGI.

The chain uses TRBV6-4 and TRBJ1-2; 11 bases match TRBD1. The CDR3 has 12 amino acids. The V gene end was trimmed by 8 bases and the J gene end by 8 bases; junction bases not matched to a gene: 4. The germline gives CDR1 MRHNA, CDR2 SNTAGT. The CDR3 nucleotides read TGTGCCAGCCAGGGACAGGGGGAAGGCTACACCTTC. The encoded protein is CASQGQGEGYTF.

CDR3 residues: CASSYGGSQYF. DNA of the CDR3: TGTGCCAGCAGTTATGGGGGATCTCAGTACTTC. J is TRBJ2-5 and V is TRBV6-5; D may match TRBD1 or TRBD2 (5 bases each). Germline CDR1 and CDR2: MNHEY and SVGAGI. Trimming shortened V by 3 bases and J by 11 bases, and 10 bases separated the two germline ends. The CDR3 has 11 residues.

The CDR3 region has the DNA TGCAGTGCTAGAGATCAGAATGGCTACACCTTC. It codes for CSARDQNGYTF. This chain uses TRBV20-1 with TRBJ1-2; no clear D gene. The length of the CDR3 is 11 residues. V was shortened by 0 bases and J by 6 bases, with 5 bases between the two germline ends. Germline V gene sequence: CDR1 DFQATT, CDR2 SNEGSKA (reference sequence).

This clone came up a few times. This chain uses TRBV5-6 with TRBJ1-2; perhaps TRBD1 as D (6 bases). Germline CDR1 and CDR2: SGHDT and YYEEEE. The CDR3 covers 14 residues. V lost 3 bases to trimming and J lost 5 bases, with 14 bases between them. The DNA of the CDR3 is TGTGCCAGCAGCTCTTGGACAGCCAGATATGGCTACACCTTC. Translating gives CASSSWTARYGYTF.

This clone was seen a single time. This chain links TRBV18 with TRBJ1-2; the D is unclear. Trimming took off 3 bases at V and 1 base at J, with 9 bases between the two ends. The CDR3 length is 14 residues. The germline V gene encodes CDR1 KGHSH and CDR2 LQKENI. CDR3 in DNA: TGTGCCAGCTCACCCTCGGGAGTTAACTATGGCTACACCTTC. Its protein product is CASSPSGVNYGYTF.

Concerning this clone itself: This sample includes further DNA sequences coding for the same CDR3. The chain uses TRBV24-1 and TRBJ2-5, with TRBD2 matching 10 bases. Germline lookup yields CDR1 KGHDR and CDR2 SFDVKD. The CDR3 has 16 residues. V shed 4 bases and J 5 bases; nucleotides not matched to a gene: 9. The CDR3 loop is CATSDQSGGALETQYF. Written as DNA, the CDR3 is TGTGCCACCAGTGACCAGAGCGGGGGGGCCCTTGAGACCCAGTACTTC.

The chain has TRBV28 and TRBJ1-4; no reliable D call. V gave up 6 bases and J gave up 8 bases, with 10 bases separating them. The CDR3 contains 12 residues. Germline CDR1 is MDHEN and CDR2 is SYDVKM. The CDR3 nucleotides read TGTGCCAGCAGCCCTCCCCAGGAAAAACTGTTTTTT. Its translation is CASSPPQEKLFF.

V usage is TRBV10-3 and J usage is TRBJ2-7; 7 bases agree with TRBD2. CDR3 length: 12 amino acids. The germline V gene has CDR1 ENHRY and CDR2 SYGVKD. Germline trimming cut 6 bases from V and 5 bases from J; bases unmatched to any gene: 4. The CDR3 loop is CAIRSGRDEQYF. DNA of the CDR3: TGTGCCATCAGGAGTGGGAGGGACGAGCAGTACTTC.